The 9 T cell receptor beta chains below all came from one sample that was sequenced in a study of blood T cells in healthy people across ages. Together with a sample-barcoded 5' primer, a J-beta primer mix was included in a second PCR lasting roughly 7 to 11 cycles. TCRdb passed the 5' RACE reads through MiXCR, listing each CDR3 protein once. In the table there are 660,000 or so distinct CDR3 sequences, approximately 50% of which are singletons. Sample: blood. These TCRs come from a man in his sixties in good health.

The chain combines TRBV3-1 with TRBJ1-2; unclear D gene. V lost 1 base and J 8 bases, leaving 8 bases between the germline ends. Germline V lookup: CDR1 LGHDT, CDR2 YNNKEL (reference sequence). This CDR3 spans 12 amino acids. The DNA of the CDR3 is TGTGCCAGCAGCCAAGTCGAGGGAGGCTACACCTTC. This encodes CASSQVEGGYTF.

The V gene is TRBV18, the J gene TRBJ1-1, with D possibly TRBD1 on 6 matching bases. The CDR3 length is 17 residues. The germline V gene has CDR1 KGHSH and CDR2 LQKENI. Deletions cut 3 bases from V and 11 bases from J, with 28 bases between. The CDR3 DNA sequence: TGTGCCAGCTCACCCCTCGGGAACAGGGTTCGCGCTGGAGAGGCTTTCTTT. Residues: CASSPLGNRVRAGEAFF.

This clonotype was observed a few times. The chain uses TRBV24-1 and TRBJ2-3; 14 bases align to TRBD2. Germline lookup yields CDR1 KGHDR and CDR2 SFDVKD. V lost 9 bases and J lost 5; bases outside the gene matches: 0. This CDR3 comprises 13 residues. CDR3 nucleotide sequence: TGTGCCACCGGGACTAGCGGGGGAGATACGCAGTATTTT. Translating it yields CATGTSGGDTQYF.

CDR3 loop: CASSYGSAGRRSGRGQYF. The CDR3 nucleotides read TGTGCCAGCAGTTATGGTTCAGCTGGGCGGCGTTCGGGAAGGGGGCAGTACTTC. The V call is TRBV6-5, the J call TRBJ2-4, with D perhaps TRBD1 (6 bases). Germline values: CDR1 MNHEY, CDR2 SVGAGI. The CDR3 length is 18 residues. V dropped 3 bases and J dropped 13 bases, with 31 bases sitting between them.

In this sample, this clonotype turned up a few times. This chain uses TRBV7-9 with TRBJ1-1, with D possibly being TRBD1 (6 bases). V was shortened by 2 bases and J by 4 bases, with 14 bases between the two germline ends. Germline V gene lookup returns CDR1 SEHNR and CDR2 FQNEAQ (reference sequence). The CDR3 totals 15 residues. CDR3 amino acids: CASSLSEGVSTEAFF. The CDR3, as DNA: TGTGCCAGCAGCTTATCAGAGGGGGTCTCCACTGAAGCTTTCTTT.

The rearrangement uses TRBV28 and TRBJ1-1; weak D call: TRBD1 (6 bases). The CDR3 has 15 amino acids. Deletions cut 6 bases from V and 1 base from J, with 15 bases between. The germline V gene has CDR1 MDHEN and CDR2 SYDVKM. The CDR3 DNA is TGTGCCAGCAGGTCCCACACAGGGAGGAACACTGAAGCTTTCTTT. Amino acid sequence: CASRSHTGRNTEAFF.

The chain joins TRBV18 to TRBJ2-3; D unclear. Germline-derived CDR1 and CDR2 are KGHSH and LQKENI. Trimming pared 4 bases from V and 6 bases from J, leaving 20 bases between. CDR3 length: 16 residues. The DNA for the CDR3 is TGTGCCAGCTCACTTGGACGAGAACGCGTCGGGGATACGCAGTATTTT. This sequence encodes CASSLGRERVGDTQYF.

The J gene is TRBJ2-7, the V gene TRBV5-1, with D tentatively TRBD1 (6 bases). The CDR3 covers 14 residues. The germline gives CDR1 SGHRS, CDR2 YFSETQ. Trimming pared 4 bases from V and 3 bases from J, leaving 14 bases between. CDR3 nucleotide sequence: TGCGCCAGCAGCCCGACGGGACAAATCTACGAGCAGTACTTC. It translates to CASSPTGQIYEQYF.

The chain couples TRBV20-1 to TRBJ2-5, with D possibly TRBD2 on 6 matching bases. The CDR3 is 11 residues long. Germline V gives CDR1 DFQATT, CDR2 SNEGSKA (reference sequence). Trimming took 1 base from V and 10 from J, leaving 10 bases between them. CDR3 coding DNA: TGCAGTGCTAGAGCCGGGGGAAGCCAGTACTTC. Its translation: CSARAGGSQYF.